What follows are 7 T cell receptor beta chains derived from one specimen sequenced in a study of T cell responses to AZD1222 COVID-19 vaccine. Clones were sequenced by immunoSEQ multiplex PCR, and TCRdb holds only the in-frame ones, with some missing. The table has hundreds of thousands of clones, under 95% seen once. The material sequenced was peripheral blood, taken on day 0 of MenACWY control vaccination. These receptors originate from an adult in good health.

The rearrangement links TRBV7-9 to TRBJ2-4; perhaps TRBD1 as D (5 bases). V was shortened by 2 bases and J by 0 bases, with 8 bases between the two germline ends. The CDR3 sequence is 15 residues long. Looked up from germline, CDR1 is SEHNR and CDR2 is FQNEAQ (reference sequence). The CDR3 DNA is TGTGCCAGCAGCTTACTGGGGCGAGCCAAAAACATTCAGTACTTC. Protein product: CASSLLGRAKNIQYF.

The chain carries TRBV5-1 and TRBJ2-5; possible D gene TRBD1, 6 bases. The CDR3 extends over 13 amino acids. With 5 bases removed from V and 5 bases from J, the gap between germline ends came to 13 bases. Germline CDR1 is SGHRS and CDR2 is YFSETQ. CDR3 coding DNA: TGCGCCAGCAGAACAGGGCAGGGGGAGACCCAGTACTTC. Translated: CASRTGQGETQYF.

V gene TRBV2 combines with J gene TRBJ1-1, with D possibly being TRBD1 (5 bases). CDR3 length equals 12 residues. In germline, CDR1 is SNHLY, CDR2 FYNNEI. The V end was cut by 8 bases, the J end by 1 base, with 8 bases between. Here the CDR3 reads CASPGANTEAFF. CDR3 DNA sequence: TGTGCCAGCCCCGGGGCGAACACTGAAGCTTTCTTT.

The V gene is TRBV11-1, the J gene TRBJ1-2; D uncertain. Trimming pared 1 base from V and 3 bases from J, leaving 12 bases between. Germline V gives CDR1 SGHAT, CDR2 FQDESV (reference sequence). This CDR3 contains 15 residues. The CDR3 DNA is TGTGCCAGCAGCTTAGTTCCGGATCGTGACTATGGCTACACCTTC. Translation: CASSLVPDRDYGYTF. The complete variable domain, with remaining parts taken from reference TRBV11-1 and TRBJ1-2, reads EAEVAQSPRYKITEKSQAVAFWCDPISGHATLYWYRQILGQGPELLVQFQDESVVDDSQLPKDRFSAERLKGVDSTLKIQPAELGDSAMYLCASSLVPDRDYGYTFGSGTRLTVV.

The chain is built from TRBV9 and TRBJ1-6; D unclear. CDR1 is SGDLS and CDR2 is YYNGEE in the germline V gene. This CDR3 comprises 13 residues. Deletions cut 0 bases from V and 6 bases from J, with 4 bases between. CDR3 residues: CASSVEVNSPLHF. DNA of the CDR3: TGTGCCAGCAGCGTAGAGGTTAATTCACCCCTCCACTTT.

In DNA form, the CDR3 reads TGTGCCAGCAGTCTTCGACAGGGAAGCTCCTATAATTCACCCCTCCACTTT. Translation: CASSLRQGSSYNSPLHF. V usage is TRBV27 and J usage is TRBJ1-6; 7 bases align to TRBD1. This CDR3 has 17 amino acids. The J segment lost 0 bases and the V segment lost 5 bases, leaving 7 bases of the junction unmatched. The germline V gene has CDR1 MNHEY and CDR2 SMNVEV (reference sequence).

The chain links TRBV18 to TRBJ1-6; D call uncertain. The germline V and J ends were trimmed by 3 bases and 7 bases, with 10 bases remaining between them. Germline V gives CDR1 KGHSH, CDR2 LQKENI. CDR3 length equals 14 residues. Written as DNA, the CDR3 is TGTGCCAGCTCACCCGACGGAGTAAATTCACCCCTCCACTTT. Protein product: CASSPDGVNSPLHF. The whole variable domain, remainder taken from reference TRBV18 and TRBJ1-6, is NAGVMQNPRHLVRRRGQEARLRCSPMKGHSHVYWYRQLPEEGLKFMVYLQKENIIDESGMPKERFSAEFPKEGPSILRIQQVVRGDSAAYFCASSPDGVNSPLHFGNGTRLTVT.